These T cell receptor beta chains were read from a single sample in a study of blood T cell repertoires in COVID-19. TCRdb keeps only in-frame clones here, not all; method: immunoSEQ multiplex PCR. The data contain approximately 220,000 clones, 86% of them singletons. Sequenced: peripheral blood. These receptors were collected from a man aged 45-60 years with acute or convalescent COVID-19. Both conserved end residues are part of each CDR3. Fields, in order: J gene, V gene, CDR3 protein.

TRBJ2-3 | TRBV18 | CASSPPLKAGADTQYF
TRBJ1-2 | TRBV2 | CASSGSGPYGYTF
TRBJ1-1 | TRBV11-3 | CASSLEGWGGGVVNTEAFF
TRBJ2-5 | TRBV5-1 | CASSLTGNQETQYF
TRBJ1-1 | TRBV5-4 | CASSLRVGSEAFF
TRBJ2-7 | TRBV3-1/TRBV3-2 | CASSQPTSGGHEQYF
TRBJ1-5 | TRBV18 | CASSPKEGQPQHF
TRBJ2-3 | TRBV11-2 | CASSPRPGTGQSTDTQYF
TRBJ2-1 | TRBV5-1 | CASSLLAGGQGEQFF
TRBJ2-7 | TRBV5-1 | CASSLGAGTGYSYEQYF
TRBJ1-6 | TRBV6-5 | CASSYTRQNSPLHF
TRBJ1-3 | TRBV9 | CASSVRGLGGNTIYF
TRBJ1-1 | TRBV12-5 | CASGRSTGITEAFF
TRBJ1-1 | TRBV25-1 | CASSQGLSNTEAFF
TRBJ1-2 | TRBV6-4 | CASSAAGTGNYGYTF
TRBJ2-3 | TRBV5-1 | CASRATADTQYF
TRBJ1-5 | TRBV4-1 | CASSLGTGGQPQHF
TRBJ1-1 | TRBV5-1 | CASSNGELWVPEAFF
TRBJ1-2 | TRBV2 | CASSEALRGTGYTF
TRBJ2-3 | TRBV5-1 | CASSLVEGVSADTQYF